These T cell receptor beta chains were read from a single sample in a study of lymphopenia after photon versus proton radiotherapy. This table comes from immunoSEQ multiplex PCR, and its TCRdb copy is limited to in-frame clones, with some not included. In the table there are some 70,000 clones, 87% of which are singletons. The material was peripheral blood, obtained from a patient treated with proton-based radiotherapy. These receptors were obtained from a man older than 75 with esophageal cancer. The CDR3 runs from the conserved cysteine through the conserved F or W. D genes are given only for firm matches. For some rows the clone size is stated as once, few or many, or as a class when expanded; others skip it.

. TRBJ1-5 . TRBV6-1 CASSGGQHSNQPQHF TGTGCCAGCAGTGGAGGACAACATAGCAATCAGCCCCAGCATTTT
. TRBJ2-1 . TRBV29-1 CSVARGNEQFF TGCAGCGTTGCCCGTGGGAATGAGCAGTTCTTC
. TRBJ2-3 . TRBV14 CASSLSTDTQYF TGTGCCAGCAGCCTTAGCACAGATACGCAGTATTTT
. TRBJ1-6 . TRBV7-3 CASSLNPQGGNSPLHF TGTGCCAGCAGCTTAAATCCCCAGGGCGGAAATTCACCCCTCCACTTT
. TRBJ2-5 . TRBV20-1 CSANRETQYF TGCAGTGCAAACAGAGAGACCCAGTACTTC
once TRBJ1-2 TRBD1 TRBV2 CASIKLGTGANYGYTF TGTGCCAGCATCAAACTTGGGACAGGTGCTAACTATGGCTACACCTTC
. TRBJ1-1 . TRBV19 CASRGVMNTEAFF TGTGCCAGTCGAGGTGTAATGAACACTGAAGCTTTCTTT
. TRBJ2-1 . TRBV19 CASSMSISSYNEQFF TGTGCCAGTAGTATGAGTATCAGCTCCTACAATGAGCAGTTCTTC
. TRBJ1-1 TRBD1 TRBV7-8 CASSRRGTGGSEAFF TGTGCCAGCAGCAGAAGGGGGACAGGGGGCTCTGAAGCTTTCTTT
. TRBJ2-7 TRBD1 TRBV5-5 CASKPGQGTYEQYF TGTGCCAGCAAACCGGGACAGGGAACCTACGAGCAGTACTTC
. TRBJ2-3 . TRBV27 CASNKPGLFADTQYF TGTGCCAGCAATAAGCCGGGACTTTTCGCAGATACGCAGTATTTT
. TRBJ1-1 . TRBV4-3 CASSQGLGVGPLNAEAFF TGCGCCAGCAGCCAAGGTCTCGGGGTCGGACCCCTTAACGCTGAAGCTTTCTTT
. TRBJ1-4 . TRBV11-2 CASSFPSTGEKLFF TGTGCCAGCAGCTTCCCTTCGACCGGAGAAAAACTGTTTTTT
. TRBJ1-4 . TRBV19 CASRNLTAIRTNEKLFF TGTGCCAGTAGAAACCTGACAGCAATTAGGACTAATGAAAAACTGTTTTTT
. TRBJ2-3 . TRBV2 CASTRGLRAQYF TGTGCCAGCACGAGGGGACTTCGAGCGCAGTATTTT
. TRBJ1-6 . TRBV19 CASSMKAAYNSPLHF TGTGCCAGTAGTATGAAGGCGGCGTATAATTCACCCCTCCACTTT
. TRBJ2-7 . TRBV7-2 CASSLGASGPTSEQYF TGTGCCAGCAGCTTGGGGGCTAGCGGCCCTACAAGCGAGCAGTACTTC
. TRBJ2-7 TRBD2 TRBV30 CAWREGLDYEQYF TGTGCCTGGAGAGAAGGACTAGACTACGAGCAGTACTTC
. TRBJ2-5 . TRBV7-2 CASSFQSVQGETQYF TGTGCCAGCAGCTTCCAAAGCGTCCAAGGAGAGACCCAGTACTTC
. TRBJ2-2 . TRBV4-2 CASSQHRAGGTGELFF TGTGCCAGCAGCCAACACAGGGCAGGAGGCACCGGGGAGCTGTTTTTT